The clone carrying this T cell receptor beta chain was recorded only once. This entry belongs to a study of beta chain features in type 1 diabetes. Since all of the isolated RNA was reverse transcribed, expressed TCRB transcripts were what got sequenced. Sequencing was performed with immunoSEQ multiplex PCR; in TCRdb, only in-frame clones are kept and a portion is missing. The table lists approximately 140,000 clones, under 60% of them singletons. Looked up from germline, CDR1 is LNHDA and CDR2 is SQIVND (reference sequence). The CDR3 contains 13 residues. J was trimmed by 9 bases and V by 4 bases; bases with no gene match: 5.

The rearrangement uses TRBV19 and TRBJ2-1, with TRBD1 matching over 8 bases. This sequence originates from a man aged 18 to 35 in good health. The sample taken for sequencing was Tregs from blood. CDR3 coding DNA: TGTGCCAGTAGTAACTCAGGGGGCACTGAGCAGTTCTTC. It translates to CASSNSGGTEQFF.